This TCR beta chain is from a study of control samples from healthy donors and cancer patients. The assay was immunoSEQ multiplex PCR, and TCRdb's table has in-frame clones only and misses some. Among tens of thousands of clones, 85% to 90% were seen once, and the ten largest hold less than 7%. This clone was detected a few times. This CDR3 has 16 residues. J was trimmed by 6 bases and V by 6 bases; bases with no gene match: 11. Germline CDR1 MNHEY, CDR2 SMNVEV (reference sequence). The origin of this receptor is a man aged 50 to 60 in good health. The chain is built from TRBV27 and TRBJ2-1, with 10 bases identical to TRBD2. The specimen sequenced was blood. CDR3 in amino acids: CASRSSGGAGSNEQFF. Written as DNA, the CDR3 is TGTGCCAGCAGATCCAGCGGGGGGGCAGGGAGCAATGAGCAGTTCTTC.